The clone carrying this T cell receptor (beta chain) has just a few counts. Trimming stripped 8 bases from V and 3 bases from J, with 11 bases between. The CDR3 totals 13 residues. Germline V CDR1 and CDR2: SGHTA, FQGTGA. This entry is derived from a study of shared clonotypes between healthy human individuals. Study in general: Aged 18 to 49, the donors were two women and a few men.

Positive CCR7 selection of CD45RO-negative cells yielded the naive CD8 cells, and terminally differentiated effector memory CD45RA+ cells were excluded. Assay execution took place at the deep level. Some clones are missing from TCRdb's copy, which holds only in-frame ones; the method was immunoSEQ multiplex PCR. The sample consists of more than 550,000 clones, 90% to 95% of them appearing once. The receptor was derived from a man aged 25 to 40 in good health. Material: naive CD8+ T cells sorted from blood. This chain joins TRBV7-3 and TRBJ1-5, with D unresolved. CDR3 loop: CASPPGSNQPQHF. The CDR3 DNA sequence: TGTGCCAGCCCTCCGGGTTCCAATCAGCCCCAGCATTTT.